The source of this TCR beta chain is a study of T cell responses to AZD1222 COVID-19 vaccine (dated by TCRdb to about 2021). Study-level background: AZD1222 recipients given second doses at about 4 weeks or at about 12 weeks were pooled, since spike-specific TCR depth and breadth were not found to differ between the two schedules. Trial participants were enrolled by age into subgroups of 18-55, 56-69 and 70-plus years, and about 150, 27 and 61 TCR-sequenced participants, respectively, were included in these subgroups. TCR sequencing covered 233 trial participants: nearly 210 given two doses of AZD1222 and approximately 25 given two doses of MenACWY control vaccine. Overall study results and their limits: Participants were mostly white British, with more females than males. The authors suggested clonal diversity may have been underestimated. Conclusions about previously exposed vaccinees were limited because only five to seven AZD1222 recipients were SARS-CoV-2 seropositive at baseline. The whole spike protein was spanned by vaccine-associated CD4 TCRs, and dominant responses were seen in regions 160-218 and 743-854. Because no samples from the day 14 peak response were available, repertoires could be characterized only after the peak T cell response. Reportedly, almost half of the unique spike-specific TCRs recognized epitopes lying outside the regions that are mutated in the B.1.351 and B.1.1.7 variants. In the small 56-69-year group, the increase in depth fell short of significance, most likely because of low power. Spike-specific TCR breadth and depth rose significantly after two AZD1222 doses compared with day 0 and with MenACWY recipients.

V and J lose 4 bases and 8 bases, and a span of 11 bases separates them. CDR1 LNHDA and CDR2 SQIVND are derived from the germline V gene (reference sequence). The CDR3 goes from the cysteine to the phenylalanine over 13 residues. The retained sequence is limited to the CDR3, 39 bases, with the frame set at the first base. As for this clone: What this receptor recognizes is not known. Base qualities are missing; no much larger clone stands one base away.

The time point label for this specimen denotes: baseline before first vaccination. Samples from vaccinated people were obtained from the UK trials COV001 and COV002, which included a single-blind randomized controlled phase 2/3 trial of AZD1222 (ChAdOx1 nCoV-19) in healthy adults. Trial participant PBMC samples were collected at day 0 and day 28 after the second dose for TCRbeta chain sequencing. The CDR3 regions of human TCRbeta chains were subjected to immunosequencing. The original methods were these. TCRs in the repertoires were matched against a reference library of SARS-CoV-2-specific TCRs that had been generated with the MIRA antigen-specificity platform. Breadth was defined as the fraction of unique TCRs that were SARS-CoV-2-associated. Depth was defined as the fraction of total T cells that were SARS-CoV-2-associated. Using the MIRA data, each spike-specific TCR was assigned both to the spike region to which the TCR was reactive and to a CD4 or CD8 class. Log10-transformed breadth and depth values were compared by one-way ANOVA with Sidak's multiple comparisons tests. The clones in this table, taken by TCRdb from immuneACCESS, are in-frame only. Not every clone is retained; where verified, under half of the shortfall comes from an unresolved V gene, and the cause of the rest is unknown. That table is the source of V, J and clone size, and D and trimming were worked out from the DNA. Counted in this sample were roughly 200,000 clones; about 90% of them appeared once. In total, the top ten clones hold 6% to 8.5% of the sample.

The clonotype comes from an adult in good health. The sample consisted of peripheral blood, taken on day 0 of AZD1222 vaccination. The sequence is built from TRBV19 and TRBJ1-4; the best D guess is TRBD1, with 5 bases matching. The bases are TGTGCCAGTAGTACCTCTGGGGGGGAAAAACTGTTTTTT. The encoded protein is CASSTSGGEKLFF.